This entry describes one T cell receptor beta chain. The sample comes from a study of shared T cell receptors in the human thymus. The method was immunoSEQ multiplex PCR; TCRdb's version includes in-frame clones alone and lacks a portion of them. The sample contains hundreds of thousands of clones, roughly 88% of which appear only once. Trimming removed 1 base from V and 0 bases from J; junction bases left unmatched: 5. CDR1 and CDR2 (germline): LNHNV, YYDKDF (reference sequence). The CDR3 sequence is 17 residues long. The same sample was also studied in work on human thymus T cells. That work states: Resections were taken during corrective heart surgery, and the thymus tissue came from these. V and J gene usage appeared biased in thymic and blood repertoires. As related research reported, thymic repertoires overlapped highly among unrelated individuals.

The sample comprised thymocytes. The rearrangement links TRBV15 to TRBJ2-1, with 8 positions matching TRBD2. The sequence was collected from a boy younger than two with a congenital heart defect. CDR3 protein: CATSRASGRSSYNEQFF. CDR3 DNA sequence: TGTGCCACCAGCAGAGCTAGCGGGCGAAGCTCCTACAATGAGCAGTTCTTC. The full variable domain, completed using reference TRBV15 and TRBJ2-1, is DAMVIQNPRYQVTQFGKPVTLSCSQTLNHNVMYWYQQKSSQAPKLLFHYYDKDFNNEADTPDNFQSRRPNTSFCFLDIRSPGLGDTAMYLCATSRASGRSSYNEQFFGPGTRLTVL.